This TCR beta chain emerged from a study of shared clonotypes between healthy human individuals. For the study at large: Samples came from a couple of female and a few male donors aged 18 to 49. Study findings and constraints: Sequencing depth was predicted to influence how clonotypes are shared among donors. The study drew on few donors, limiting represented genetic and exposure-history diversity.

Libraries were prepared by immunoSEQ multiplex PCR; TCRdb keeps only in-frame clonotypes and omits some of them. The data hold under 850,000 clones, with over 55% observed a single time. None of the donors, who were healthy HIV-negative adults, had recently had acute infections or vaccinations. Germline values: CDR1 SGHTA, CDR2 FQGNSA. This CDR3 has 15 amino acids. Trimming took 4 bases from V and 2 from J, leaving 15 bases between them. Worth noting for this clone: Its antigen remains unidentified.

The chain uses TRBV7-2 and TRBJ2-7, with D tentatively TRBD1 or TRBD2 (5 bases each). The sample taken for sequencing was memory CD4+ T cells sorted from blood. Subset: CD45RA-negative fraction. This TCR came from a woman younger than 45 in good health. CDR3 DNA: TGTGCCAGCAGCTCAACCGGGACCGCGGCCTACGAGCAGTACTTC. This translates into CASSSTGTAAYEQYF.